Below, one T cell receptor beta chain is given with its context. Its antigen is unknown. The CDR3 sequence is 18 residues long. V was trimmed by 1 base and J by 3 bases, leaving 19 bases between them. Per the germline V gene, CDR1 is LNHDA and CDR2 is SQIVND (reference sequence). As to treatment: roughly 20 received Ad26.COV2.S at low or high dose, single or two shots; 5 received placebo; per-sample allocation not given. After the first vaccine or placebo injection, samples were drawn on day 63. This record belongs to a study of Ad26.COV2.S vaccination and SARS-CoV-2 variants. The wider study: Intramuscularly, Ad26.COV2.S was given either once or twice, 56 days apart.

Generated by immunoSEQ multiplex PCR, the TCRdb table keeps only in-frame clones and is missing some. Seen here are 300,000 to 400,000 clones, roughly 86% observed once, and the top ten hold more than 1.5%. The study's findings and limits: Vaccine recipients posted higher spike-specific TCR breadth than their placebo counterparts. TCR breadth and depth estimates may have understated total T cell responses.

The chain combines TRBV19 with TRBJ1-5; perhaps TRBD1 as D (5 bases). The sample in question was peripheral blood, obtained in a trial of Ad26.COV2.S vaccine versus placebo. The source is a person between 18 and 65 years old who received the Ad26.COV2.S COVID-19 vaccine or a placebo. CDR3: CASSIAGSGTGINQPQHF. CDR3 in DNA: TGTGCCAGTAGTATAGCGGGGTCTGGGACGGGTATCAATCAGCCCCAGCATTTT. Full variable domain (remainder filled in from reference TRBV19 and TRBJ1-5): DGGITQSPKYLFRKEGQNVTLSCEQNLNHDAMYWYRQDPGQGLRLIYYSQIVNDFQKGDIAEGYSVSREKKESFPLTVTSAQKNPTAFYLCASSIAGSGTGINQPQHFGDGTRLSIL.